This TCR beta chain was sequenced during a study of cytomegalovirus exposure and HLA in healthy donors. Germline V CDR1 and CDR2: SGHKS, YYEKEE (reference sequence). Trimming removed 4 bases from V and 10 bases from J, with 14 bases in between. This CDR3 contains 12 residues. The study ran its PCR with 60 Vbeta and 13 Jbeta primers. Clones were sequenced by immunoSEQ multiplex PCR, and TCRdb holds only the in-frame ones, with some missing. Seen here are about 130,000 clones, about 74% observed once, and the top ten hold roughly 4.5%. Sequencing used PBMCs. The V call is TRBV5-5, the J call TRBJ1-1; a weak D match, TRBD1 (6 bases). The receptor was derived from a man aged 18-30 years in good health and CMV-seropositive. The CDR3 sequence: CASSVTGSRAFF. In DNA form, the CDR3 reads TGTGCCAGCAGCGTTACAGGGAGTAGAGCTTTCTTT.